This T cell receptor (beta chain) was captured in a study of Ad26.COV2.S vaccination and SARS-CoV-2 variants. Treatment specified: approximately 18 received Ad26.COV2.S at low or high dose, single or two shots; roughly five received placebo; per-sample allocation not given. On day 63 after the first injection, vaccine and placebo recipients gave samples. Assay used: immunoSEQ multiplex PCR; TCRdb lists only in-frame clones, some missing. Here the sample spans about 680,000 clones, more than 70% being singletons. The CDR3 runs to 15 residues. V shed 4 bases and J shed 4 bases, with 16 bases lying between them. CDR1 LGHDT and CDR2 YNNKEL come from the germline V gene (reference sequence).

The receptor comes from a person between 18 and 60 years old who received the Ad26.COV2.S COVID-19 vaccine or a placebo. The chain has TRBV3-1 (or the pseudogene TRBV3-2) and TRBJ2-5, with D perhaps TRBD1 (6 bases). The sample consisted of peripheral blood, taken in a trial of Ad26.COV2.S vaccine versus placebo. As DNA, the CDR3 is TGTGCCAGCAGCCTCCCTACAGGGTTGCGAGAGACCCAGTACTTC. As protein: CASSLPTGLRETQYF.